This T cell receptor (beta chain) was sequenced for a study of regulatory T cells in long-lasting Graves disease. Time point reported: persistent/refractory GD, antithyroid drugs over 5 years with positive TRAb. PBMC RNA served as the TCR library source. Arm-PCR with iRepertoire HTBI primers amplified the CDR3 regions for these TCR beta libraries. Source study methods: Looking across samples, the authors found approximately 60 TRBV and 14 to 15 TRBJ segments. TCRdb processed the multiplex PCR reads anew with MiXCR; each CDR3 protein has one entry. TCRdb's processing, not the study's, gives the V and J calls here. The table lists 420,000 or so distinct CDR3 sequences, around 24% of them singletons. This TCR was recovered from a female donor with Graves disease. The sequenced sample was peripheral blood mononuclear cells (PBMCs), obtained when the disease was refractory, from a patient treated with antithyroid drugs.

CDR3 DNA sequence: TGTGCCGCGGGCGGGAACACTGAAGCTTTCTTT. This encodes CAAGGNTEAFF. The chain links TRBV10-3 to TRBJ1-1; D gene ambiguous. Deletions cut 11 bases from V and 1 base from J, with 8 bases between. The length of the CDR3 is 11 residues. The V gene's germline CDR1 is ENHRY and CDR2 SYGVKD.